The next 7 T cell receptor beta chains were all read from a single sample in a study of early T cells in non-severe SARS-CoV-2 infection. TCRdb processed the 5' RACE reads anew with MiXCR; each CDR3 protein has one entry. This table holds 50,000 to 55,000 distinct CDR3 sequences, more than 9% found once. The source material was whole blood. The receptors derive from an adult who was a healthcare worker with PCR-confirmed SARS-CoV-2 infection or an uninfected control (not recorded which).

Many counts were recorded for this clonotype. The chain employs TRBV6-2 or TRBV6-3 and TRBJ2-7, with 7 bases matching TRBD1. CDR1 and CDR2 from the germline V gene are MNHEY and SVGEGT. This CDR3 has 17 residues. Unmatched junction bases numbered 15, after V lost 5 bases and J lost 2 bases. The CDR3 sequence: CASSHAYRTGTTYEQYF. In DNA, the CDR3 is TGTGCCAGCAGTCACGCATACAGGACAGGAACTACCTACGAGCAGTACTTC.

There are many counts of this clonotype. The CDR3 DNA reads as TGTGCCAGCAGCTCTGAGGGGCTGGGCGAGCAGTACTTC. Translated, it gives CASSSEGLGEQYF. J is TRBJ2-7 and V is TRBV7-6, with D possibly being TRBD1 or TRBD2 (5 bases each). V lost 4 bases and J lost 6, with 13 bases in between. In germline, CDR1 is SGHVS, CDR2 FNYEAQ. The CDR3 runs to 13 residues.

V is TRBV20-1 and J is TRBJ2-7; no clear D gene. Deletions cut 4 bases from V and 3 bases from J, with 10 bases between. In germline, CDR1 is DFQATT, CDR2 SNEGSKA (reference sequence). CDR3 size: 12 residues. CDR3 DNA sequence: TGCAGTGCTAAGTACGGATACTACGAGCAGTACTTC. Protein sequence: CSAKYGYYEQYF.

This clonotype was observed a few times. V gene TRBV4-1 combines with J gene TRBJ1-4; D is undetermined. The CDR3 has 15 amino acids. CDR1 and CDR2 from the germline V gene are MGHRA and YSYEKL. Trimming left V 0 bases short and J 10 bases short, with 15 bases between. The CDR3: CASSQDIREPRKLFF. The CDR3 nucleotides are TGCGCCAGCAGCCAAGATATTAGGGAACCGCGAAAACTGTTTTTT.

This clonotype was observed at least ten times. The V call is TRBV11-2, the J call TRBJ2-7, with D maybe TRBD2 (6 bases). Germline loops: CDR1 SGHAT, CDR2 FQNNGV. This CDR3 region has 14 residues. V lost 5 bases and J lost 4, with 15 bases in between. The DNA for the CDR3 is TGTGCCAGCAGCCTGATGCGGGGACCTTACGAGCAGTACTTC. It codes for CASSLMRGPYEQYF.

This clonotype was observed many times. This chain uses TRBV27 with TRBJ2-2; D remains ambiguous. The germline V gene encodes CDR1 MNHEY and CDR2 SMNVEV (reference sequence). This CDR3 contains 13 residues. Trimming pared 6 bases from V and 4 bases from J, leaving 9 bases between. The CDR3: CASSAPGTGELFF. CDR3 sequence (DNA): TGTGCCAGCAGCGCCCCGGGCACCGGGGAGCTGTTTTTT.

As concerns this clonotype: A much larger clone differs from this one at a single base, so this may be a read error. The rearrangement uses TRBV5-8 and TRBJ2-2; either TRBD1 or TRBD2 may fit D (6 bases each). Trimming shortened V by 5 bases and J by 6 bases, and 17 bases separated the two germline ends. Germline V CDR1 and CDR2: SGHTS, YDEGEE. The CDR3 is made up of 15 amino acids. The CDR3 bases are TGTGCCAGCAGGCTGAGGGGGGTTAACGCCGGGGAGCTGTTTTTT. Its translation: CASRLRGVNAGELFF.